This T cell receptor beta chain originates from a study of OX40 agonist ivuxolimab in advanced cancers. At the level of the study: Having had anti-PD-1, anti-PD-L1 or anti-CTLA-4 therapy before was allowed, and roughly 39% had some.

Autoimmune disease history or systemic immunosuppression meant exclusion. The study's findings and limits: Blood T cells, both CD4+ and CD8+, expanded clonally by week 6 at 0.1 to 3.0 mg/kg.

Germline V gives CDR1 SGHTA, CDR2 FQGNSA. This CDR3 is built from 13 residues. V lost 3 bases and J lost 4, with 7 bases in between. A remark on this clone: Its antigen is unidentified.

Sequenced by immunoSEQ multiplex PCR; TCRdb stores in-frame clones only, minus some. Here the sample spans 60,000 to 85,000 clones, roughly 80% being singletons. V is TRBV7-2 and J is TRBJ1-3; no definite D call. This receptor was identified in an adult with an advanced solid tumor such as melanoma, head and neck, liver or kidney cancer. The sample consisted of CD4+ or CD8+ T cells sorted from blood, taken in a trial of the OX40 agonist ivuxolimab. The CDR3 DNA reads as TGTGCCAGCAGCTTCCCCCAAGGAAACACCATATATTTT. Its protein product is CASSFPQGNTIYF. Based on the CDR3 plus reference TRBV7-2 and TRBJ1-3, the full variable domain is GAGVSQSPSNKVTEKGKDVELRCDPISGHTALYWYRQSLGQGLEFLIYFQGNSAPDKSGLPSDRFSAERTGGSVSTLTIQRTQQEDSAVYLCASSFPQGNTIYFGEGSWLTVV.